Listed below are T cell receptor beta chains from one sample, sequenced in a study of blood T cell repertoires in COVID-19. Using immunoSEQ multiplex PCR, the repertoire was profiled, and TCRdb retains in-frame clones only, with some absent. Of 200,000 or so clones in the sample, about 82% were seen once. Sequenced sample: peripheral blood. The receptors were gathered from a woman aged 25 to 39 with acute or convalescent COVID-19. CDR3s include the opening cysteine and the closing phenylalanine or tryptophan. D genes are given only for firm matches. A row's size may be missing; if present it is once, few, many or a size class.

j_call d_call clone_size v_call cdr3_length cdr3_aa cdr3_nt
TRBJ2-1 TRBD1 . TRBV7-9 16 CASSLHVGQGRHEQFF TGTGCCAGCAGCCTTCACGTCGGACAGGGTAGGCATGAGCAGTTCTTC
TRBJ1-2 TRBD1 . TRBV6-4 13 CASSDYRGGGYTF TGTGCCAGCAGTGACTACAGGGGAGGTGGCTACACCTTC
TRBJ1-1 . . TRBV27 13 CASRLTVNTEAFF TGTGCCAGCAGACTTACAGTGAACACTGAAGCTTTCTTT
TRBJ1-1 . few TRBV27 14 CASSLQRTRGGAFF TGTGCCAGCAGTTTACAAAGGACAAGAGGGGGAGCTTTCTTT
TRBJ2-2 TRBD1 . TRBV25-1 15 CASSEWGQGTGELFF TGTGCCAGCAGTGAATGGGGACAGGGAACCGGGGAGCTGTTTTTT
TRBJ1-6 TRBD1 . TRBV6-5 14 CATNLGTGDSPLHF TGTGCCACCAATCTCGGGACAGGGGATTCACCCCTCCACTTT
TRBJ2-5 . . TRBV10-1 13 CASSDPLEETQYF TGCGCCAGCAGTGACCCGCTAGAGGAGACCCAGTACTTC
TRBJ2-3 TRBD2 . TRBV5-1 16 CASSLVSGRALSTQYF TGCGCCAGCAGCTTGGTTAGCGGGAGGGCTCTCTCTACGCAGTATTTT
TRBJ2-7 . . TRBV27 14 CASSFSFIGSEQYF TGTGCCAGCAGTTTTTCATTTATAGGGAGCGAGCAGTACTTC
TRBJ1-2 . . TRBV7-8 12 CASSRGLSGYTF TGTGCCAGCAGCCGGGGACTGAGCGGCTACACCTTC
TRBJ2-7 . . TRBV2 13 CASIRGEGGEQYF TGTGCCAGCATCCGCGGTGAGGGAGGCGAGCAGTACTTC
TRBJ1-2 . . TRBV21-1 14 CASSPRQGCLGYTF TGTGCCAGCAGCCCGCGACAGGGTTGCTTAGGCTACACCTTC
TRBJ2-5 TRBD1 . TRBV28 16 CASSPPWDRGGETQYF TGTGCCAGCAGTCCACCATGGGACAGGGGTGGGGAGACCCAGTACTTC
TRBJ2-7 TRBD2 . TRBV30 12 CAWSYGGGEQYF TGTGCCTGGAGTTATGGGGGGGGCGAGCAGTACTTC
TRBJ2-5 . few TRBV29-1 12 CSVEALEETQYF TGCAGCGTTGAAGCGCTGGAGGAGACCCAGTACTTC
TRBJ2-5 TRBD1 . TRBV27 16 CASRQTTGGIQETQYF TGTGCCAGCAGACAGACGACAGGGGGAATCCAAGAGACCCAGTACTTC
TRBJ1-5 . . TRBV6-5 12 CASRPGEQPQHF TGTGCCAGCAGGCCCGGAGAGCAGCCCCAGCATTTT
TRBJ1-5 . few TRBV5-1 13 CASSLDGNQPQHF TGCGCCAGCAGCTTGGACGGGAATCAGCCCCAGCATTTT
TRBJ1-2 TRBD1 . TRBV7-9 15 CASASRDSRNYGYTF TGTGCCAGCGCTTCCCGGGACAGCCGAAACTATGGCTACACCTTC
TRBJ2-1 . . TRBV27 17 CASSLYARIRSYNEQFF TGTGCCAGCAGTTTATACGCGCGGATCCGCTCCTACAATGAGCAGTTCTTC
TRBJ1-2 TRBD1 . TRBV6-6 15 CASSYSTGQNGGYTF TGTGCCAGCAGTTACTCAACGGGACAGAACGGGGGCTACACCTTC
TRBJ2-1 TRBD2 . TRBV12-5 16 CASGIELAGGRNEQFF TGTGCTAGTGGTATCGAACTAGCGGGAGGGCGGAATGAGCAGTTCTTC
TRBJ2-7 TRBD2 once TRBV19 14 CASSSGGPSYEQYF TGTGCCAGTAGTAGCGGGGGGCCCTCCTACGAGCAGTACTTC
TRBJ2-5 . . TRBV5-1 16 CASSLGTNSYQETQYF TGCGCCAGCAGCCTAGGGACAAATTCGTACCAAGAGACCCAGTACTTC